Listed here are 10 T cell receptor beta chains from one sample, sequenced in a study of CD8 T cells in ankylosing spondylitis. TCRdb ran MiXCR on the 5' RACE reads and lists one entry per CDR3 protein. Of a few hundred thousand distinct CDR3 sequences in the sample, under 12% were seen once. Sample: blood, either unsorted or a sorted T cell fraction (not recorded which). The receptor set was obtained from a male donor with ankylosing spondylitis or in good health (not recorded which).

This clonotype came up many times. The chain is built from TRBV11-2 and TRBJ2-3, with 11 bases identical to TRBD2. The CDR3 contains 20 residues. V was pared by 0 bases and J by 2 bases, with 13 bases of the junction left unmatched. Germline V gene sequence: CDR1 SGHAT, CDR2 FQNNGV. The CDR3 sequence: CASSLELAGGSRRFTDTQYF. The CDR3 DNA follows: TGTGCCAGCAGCTTAGAGCTAGCGGGGGGTAGTCGCCGATTCACAGATACGCAGTATTTT.

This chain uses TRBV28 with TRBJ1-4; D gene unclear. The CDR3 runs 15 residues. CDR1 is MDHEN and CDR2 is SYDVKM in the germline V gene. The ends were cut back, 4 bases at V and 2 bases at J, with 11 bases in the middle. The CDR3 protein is CASSYAGNTNEKLFF. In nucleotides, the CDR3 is TGTGCCAGCAGTTACGCCGGAAATACTAATGAAAAACTGTTTTTT. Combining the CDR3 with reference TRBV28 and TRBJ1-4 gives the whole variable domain DVKVTQSSRYLVKRTGEKVFLECVQDMDHENMFWYRQDPGLGLRLIYFSYDVKMKEKGDIPEGYSVSREKKERFSLILESASTNQTSMYLCASSYAGNTNEKLFFGSGTQLSVL.

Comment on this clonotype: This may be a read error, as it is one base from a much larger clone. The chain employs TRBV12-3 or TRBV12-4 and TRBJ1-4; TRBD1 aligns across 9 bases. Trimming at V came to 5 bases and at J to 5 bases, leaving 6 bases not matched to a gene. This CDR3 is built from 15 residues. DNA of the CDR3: TGTGCCAGCAGTACCGGGACAGGGAGCAATGAAAAACTGTTTTTT. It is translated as CASSTGTGSNEKLFF.

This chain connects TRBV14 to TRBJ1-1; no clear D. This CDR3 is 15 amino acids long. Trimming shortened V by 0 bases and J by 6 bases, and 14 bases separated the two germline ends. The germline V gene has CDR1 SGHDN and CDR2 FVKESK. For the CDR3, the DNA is TGTGCCAGCAGCCAAGACCCGAGAGGAAACGCTGAAGCTTTCTTT. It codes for CASSQDPRGNAEAFF.

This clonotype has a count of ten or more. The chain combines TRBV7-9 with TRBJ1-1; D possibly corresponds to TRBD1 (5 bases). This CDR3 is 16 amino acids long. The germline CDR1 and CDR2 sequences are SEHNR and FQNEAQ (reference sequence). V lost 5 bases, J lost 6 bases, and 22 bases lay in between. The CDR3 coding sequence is TGTGCCAGCAGCGTCCCCCGCGGTCGGGGGATCCCTGAAGCTTTCTTT. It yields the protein CASSVPRGRGIPEAFF.

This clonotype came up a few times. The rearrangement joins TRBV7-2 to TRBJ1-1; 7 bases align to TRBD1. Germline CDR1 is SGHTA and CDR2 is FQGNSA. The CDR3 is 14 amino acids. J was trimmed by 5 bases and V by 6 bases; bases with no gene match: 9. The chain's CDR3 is CASRLQGSRTEAFF. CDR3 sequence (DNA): TGTGCCAGCAGATTACAGGGGAGTAGGACTGAAGCTTTCTTT.

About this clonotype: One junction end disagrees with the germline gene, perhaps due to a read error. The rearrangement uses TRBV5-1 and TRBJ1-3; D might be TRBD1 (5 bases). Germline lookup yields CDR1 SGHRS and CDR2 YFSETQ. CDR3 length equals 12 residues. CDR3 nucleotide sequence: TGCGCCAGCAGCTTGGAGGGCACCGAGGACATATTT. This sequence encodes CASSLEGTEDIF.

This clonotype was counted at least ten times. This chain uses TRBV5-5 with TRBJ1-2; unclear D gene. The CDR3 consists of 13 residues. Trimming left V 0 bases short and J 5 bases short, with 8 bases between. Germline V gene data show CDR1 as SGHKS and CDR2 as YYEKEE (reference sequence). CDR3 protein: CASSLDGEYGYTF. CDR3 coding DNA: TGTGCCAGCAGCTTGGATGGGGAATATGGCTACACCTTC.

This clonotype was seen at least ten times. CDR3 protein: CASSYSWGTDTQYF. As DNA, the CDR3 is TGTGCCAGCAGTTACTCTTGGGGCACAGATACGCAGTATTTT. The chain has TRBV6-5 and TRBJ2-3, with D unresolved. Trimming took off 0 bases at V and 1 base at J, with 5 bases between the two ends. The CDR3 totals 14 residues. Germline CDR1 reads MNHEY; CDR2 reads SVGAGI.

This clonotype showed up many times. The CDR3 DNA follows: TGTGCCAGCAGTTCCCACGGGCCGAAAGATACGCAGTATTTT. Its translation is CASSSHGPKDTQYF. V gene TRBV12-3 or TRBV12-4 combines with J gene TRBJ2-3; no reliable D call. V was cut by 4 bases and J by 5 bases, with 13 bases left in between. The CDR3 spans 14 residues.